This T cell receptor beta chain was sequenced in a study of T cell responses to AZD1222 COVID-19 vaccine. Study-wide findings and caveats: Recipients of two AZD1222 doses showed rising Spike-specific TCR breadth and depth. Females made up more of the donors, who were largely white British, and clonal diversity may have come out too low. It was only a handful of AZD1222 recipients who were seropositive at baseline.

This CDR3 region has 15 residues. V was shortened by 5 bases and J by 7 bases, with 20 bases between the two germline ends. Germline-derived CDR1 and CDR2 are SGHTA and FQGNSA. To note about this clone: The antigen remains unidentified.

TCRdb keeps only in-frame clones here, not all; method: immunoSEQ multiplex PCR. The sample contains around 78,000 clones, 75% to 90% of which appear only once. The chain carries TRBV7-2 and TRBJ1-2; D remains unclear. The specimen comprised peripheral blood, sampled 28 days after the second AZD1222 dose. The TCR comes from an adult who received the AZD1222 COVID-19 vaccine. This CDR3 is CASSPITSRSGGYTF. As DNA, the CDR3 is TGTGCCAGCAGCCCTATCACCAGTCGCTCGGGTGGCTACACCTTC.